Listed here is a single TCR beta chain. Its antigen is currently not known. Base quality data are lacking; no much larger clone is found one base away. Library preparation was by the immunoSEQ multiplex PCR assay. A mixture of 60 forward primers for TCR Vbeta segments and 13 reverse primers for TCR Jbeta segments was used in the multiplex PCR. The CDR3 region of rearranged TCR beta genes was amplified from genomic DNA with a multiplex PCR assay. The amplified TCR beta libraries were sequenced on the Illumina HiSeq System as 87-base-pair reads. Per the original workflow: Across the 670 or so repertoires, a later analysis counted roughly 77 million unique TCR beta chains, 9.5 million to 13 million of which were shared by at least two donors. Raw reads were error-corrected and collapsed into unique sequences with a nearest-neighbor algorithm that merged closely related sequences to remove PCR and sequencing errors. CDR3 sequences were aligned to IMGT reference sequences to assign V, D and J gene segments. For a sequence to be retained, at least a six-nucleotide match to both a V gene segment and a J gene segment was required. A rearrangement counted as productive if the CDR3 had no stop codons and remained in frame with V and J, and every other rearrangement counted as non-productive. CDR3 was defined according to IMGT convention as the region running from the second conserved V-encoded cysteine to the conserved J-encoded phenylalanine. Sequences without an unambiguous match to a single V gene segment were excluded from the earlier analysis of several hundred of the donors. In an earlier analysis of 587 of the donors, a V segment was called functional when productive rearrangements were above 56.7%, and segregating when the standard deviation between donors exceeded 5%. A statistical classification framework was built to diagnose cytomegalovirus status from the catalog of TCR beta chain sequences. In a later analysis, V and J genes were assigned by comparing TCR nucleotide sequences against IMGT/GENE-DB human TR gene sequences. A later analysis assigned CDR3 sequences and most-parsimonious VDJ recombination scenarios with the TCRdist pipeline. In a later analysis, every TCR beta chain was defined by the combination of its CDR3 amino acid sequence and its V-gene family, and reads without a unique V-gene family were dropped. In a later analysis, fewer than 600 highly shared, low-generation-probability nucleotide sequences were removed to address suspected cross-contamination and a sequencing artifact. In a later analysis, a clonal expansion index for each public chain was calculated from normalized within-repertoire ranks of inferred template counts. A later analysis computed generation probabilities with a VDJ recombination model fitted to out-of-frame rearrangements, and checked the results against IGoR. Hypergeometric tests were used in a later analysis to score TCR-TCR, TCR-HLA and TCR-CMV co-occurrence, with a repertoire-size bias correction applied to the TCR pairs. False discovery rates were estimated in a later analysis by permuting HLA or CMV assignments 20 times. A later analysis grouped co-occurring TCRs with DBSCAN, adding TCRdist sequence similarity when clustering within HLA-allele-positive subsets. Co-occurrence clustering excluded repertoires with fewer than 30,000 or more than 120,000 public chains, plus five with anomalous nucleotide sharing. TCRdb provides this immuneACCESS table in a form limited to in-frame rearrangements. Some clones are lacking; in checked studies, under half of them reflect an unresolved V gene, and why the rest are absent is not known. V and J calls and clone size follow that table, whereas D and trimming were derived from the DNA. The sample table lists about 140,000 clones, 72% of them with a count of one. The ten largest clonotypes hold 2.1% of the sample.

The data belong to a study of cytomegalovirus exposure and HLA in healthy donors listed by TCRdb under 2017. As for the study more broadly: In an earlier analysis of fewer than 750 of the donors, around 300 Gb of sequence data and some 120 million unique TCR beta sequences from about 190 million T cells were reported. To decide whether each TCR beta V gene segment behaved as functional or pseudogenic, an earlier analysis of some 600 of the donors relied on high-throughput TCR beta sequencing. Using immunosequencing, the study profiled T cell repertoires from about 620 subjects and related those repertoires to cytomegalovirus serostatus. Along with the roughly 700-subject first cohort, a separate validation cohort of over a hundred different subjects was used. Class I and class II HLA loci were covered by the typing at four-digit resolution. The later analysis used no new phenotypic data to find candidate immune exposures, relying instead on TCR beta sequences and their occurrence across donors. In a later analysis, previously published TCR beta repertoires from 666 donors were re-analyzed and high-resolution HLA genotyping was added so that TCR occurrence patterns could be studied. The aim of the study was to test whether cataloging public T cell receptors could identify signatures of past pathogen exposure. Of the roughly 400 genotyped donors, about 80% fell in the genetic ancestry cluster associated with self-reported Caucasian donors. Among a few hundred genotyped donors of the cohort, an average of approximately 240,000 unique TCR beta nucleotide sequences were sequenced per donor, 15% to 20% of them non-productive. All discovery cohort repertoires had been generated using a single sequencing platform. To predict cytomegalovirus infection status, the study combined high-throughput TCR immunosequencing, statistical association of individual TCRs with disease status, and machine learning. Roughly 5 DR-DQ haplotypes were handled as single units for association and clustering, since linkage in the cohort was strong. Donor age, sex, ethnicity and CMV serostatus were compiled together with the repertoire data. Typing coverage differed by locus: A, B, C, DRB1 and DQB1 were typed in about 629-640 donors, DQA1 in 522, DPA1 in nearly 610, and DPB1 in 450 to 480. Roughly 300 gigabases of sequencing data and roughly 81 million unique TCR sequences made up an early release that covered under 750 HLA-typed donors. Genome-wide SNP genotypes for about 55% of the roughly 670 donors were used in a later genetic analysis, which treated that subset as a discovery cohort.

The cohort was made up of hundreds of healthy bone marrow donors. At the time of sampling, all cohort members were nominally healthy, though unrecorded immune exposures were likely present. The donor tested CMV seronegative, placing the donor among the roughly 340 seronegative members of the cohort. A peripheral blood sample was provided by each donor, and peripheral blood mononuclear cells were used for TCR beta sequencing. Genomic DNA was extracted from the blood cell samples with the Qiagen DNeasy Blood Extraction Kit. The V end gives up 6 bases and the J end 6 bases, leaving 6 bases in the junction not matched to a gene. The CDR3 holds 14 amino acids from the cysteine to the phenylalanine. This entry keeps only the CDR3 DNA: 42 bases, framed from base 1. CDR1 and CDR2 are drawn from the germline V gene: MDHEN, SYDVKM. Findings and caveats that apply to the study as a whole: This cohort had only TCR beta chains sequenced, and the lack of alpha or paired-chain data limited which features could be detected. In vitro tests confirmed that a few of the cytomegalovirus-associated TCR beta chains recognize cytomegalovirus antigens. A cluster of highly shared sequence variants was judged likely to represent a technical artifact of the sequencing pipeline. Compared with the roughly 700-donor mean, donors in an Asian-associated ancestry cluster had fewer N-insertions in productive TCRs, according to a later genetic analysis. In a later analysis, the rate of TCR association differed among HLA loci, with DRB1 alleles having the most associated TCRs and HLA-C alleles having the fewest. Linkage disequilibrium might explain the correlated functional status among segregating V segments, but an unknown experimental factor could not be excluded. CMV serostatus was the only immune exposure information available for the cohort. Because some donors lacked HLA typing at each locus, the association tests relied only on the typed subset. Because counts were too low, more than 15 rarely observed V segments, including chromosome 9 orphons, were left out of the earlier analysis of some 640 of the donors. In both the original and validation cohorts, the classifier was reported to diagnose cytomegalovirus status with high specificity and sensitivity. A further reported finding was that TCR beta sequences accurately predicted the HLA-A and HLA-B alleles for most subjects in the first cohort. In a later analysis, HLA-associated TCR beta chains were found to be more clonally expanded and to have lower generation probabilities than equally common non-associated chains. In a later genetic analysis, a missense DCLRE1C variant was associated with V-gene and J-gene trimming of TCR beta chains, and the association was replicated in an independent cohort. Most TCR sequences were seen in very few donors, while some public TCRs were found in many individuals. In the study, some 180 TCR beta chains were listed as associated with cytomegalovirus. In an earlier analysis of about 600 of the donors, most TCR beta V segments appeared in productive rearrangements about 87% or about 30% of the time, broadly matching IMGT annotations. Presence/absence analyses assumed roughly uniform sequencing depth across donors, an assumption that may not hold. Strong co-occurrence of HLA alleles, especially DR and DQ, made assigning TCR associations to individual alleles difficult. Specific HLA alleles were associated with 15,000 to 20,000 TCR beta sequences at a false discovery rate of 0.05 in a later analysis. A later analysis reported that several top co-occurrence clusters appeared linked to parvovirus B19, influenza, CMV and Epstein-Barr virus. The authors suggested that the approach could potentially be generalized to other disease states and immunological phenotypes. A later analysis found that most CMV-associated TCR beta chains appeared HLA-restricted, with HLA associations seemingly driven largely by CMV exposure. Some IMGT-functional V segments, including TRBV6-2 and TRBV6-3, could not be told apart with the 87-base-pair reads, so those segments were excluded.

This clonotype was sampled from a man aged 40-49 years in good health and CMV-seronegative. The specimen was PBMCs. The sequence links TRBV28 to TRBJ1-5; 9 of the junction bases match TRBD1. The CDR3 protein: CASRTQGASQPQHF. DNA sequence: TGTGCCAGCAGGACACAGGGGGCTTCTCAGCCCCAGCATTTT. Beyond the CDR3, the reference TRBV28 and TRBJ1-5 genes provide the residues; the full variable domain reads: DVKVTQSSRYLVKRTGEKVFLECVQDMDHENMFWYRQDPGLGLRLIYFSYDVKMKEKGDIPEGYSVSREKKERFSLILESASTNQTSMYLCASRTQGASQPQHFGDGTRLSIL.